This TCR beta chain was observed in a study of beta chain features in type 1 diabetes. Study-wide background: In all, some 100 million sorted cells from all samples were analyzed. Study results and limitations: Shortening of TCRB CDR3s, moderate but significant, appeared in all four CD4+ subsets of Type 1 diabetes patients.

V lost 0 bases to trimming and J lost 4 bases, with 3 bases between them. This CDR3 has 12 amino acids. Germline V CDR1 and CDR2: SGHRS, YFSETQ. Details on this clone: Its antigen is not known.

cDNA synthesis used the whole RNA isolate, giving expressed TCRB sequences. Method: immunoSEQ multiplex PCR; TCRdb's copy keeps in-frame clones and lacks some. The table shows about 15,000 clones, with about three quarters occurring only once. Each population that was sorted was more than 95% pure. The receptor was isolated from a man aged 30 to 45 with type 1 diabetes. V usage is TRBV5-1 and J usage is TRBJ2-3, with no clear D. Sequences were obtained from Tregs from blood. The CDR3 protein is CASSLASDTQYF. CDR3 coding DNA: TGCGCCAGCAGCTTGGCGTCAGATACGCAGTATTTT.